The present TCR beta chain was sequenced within a study of T cells in Graves' hyperthyroidism and ophthalmopathy. Amplified TCR beta CDR3 regions derived from RNA transcripts. RT-PCR in the first round (using the HTBI primer set) targeted the TCR CDR3. TCRdb fed the multiplex PCR reads into MiXCR, producing one record per CDR3 protein. The data show about 510,000 distinct CDR3 sequences, 40% to 50% seen once. Germline V gene lookup returns CDR1 DFQATT and CDR2 SNEGSKA (reference sequence). The CDR3 consists of 13 residues. V lost 7 bases to trimming and J lost 6 bases, with 19 bases between them. V and J are TRBV20-1 and TRBJ2-7, with D tentatively TRBD1 (6 bases). Sequencing was done on a sample of peripheral blood or thyroid tissue (not recorded which). The clonotype originates from an adult woman with Graves' disease, either hyperthyroidism or ophthalmopathy (not recorded which). CDR3 in DNA: TGCAGTGTTCCAGACAGGACGCTTGGCGAGCAGTACTTC. Translation: CSVPDRTLGEQYF.